The entry that follows covers one T cell receptor (beta chain) sequence. In the study's own analysis: Estimates of nucleated cell counts were drawn from the amplification of reference gene primers. TCRdb keeps only in-frame clones here, not all; method: immunoSEQ multiplex PCR. V, J and clone size are those of that table, while D and trimming were read from the DNA. The data contain about 250,000 clones, approximately 90% of them singletons. The sample comes from a study of blood T cell repertoires in COVID-19. This CDR3 is built from 15 residues. Looked up from germline, CDR1 is LGHDT and CDR2 is YNNKEL (reference sequence). V lost 1 base to trimming and J lost 4 bases, with 8 bases between them.

The sequence derives from a young man with active or convalescent COVID-19. The genes are TRBV3-1 (or the pseudogene TRBV3-2) and TRBJ2-6, with D possibly TRBD1 on 5 matching bases. The material sequenced was peripheral blood. The CDR3 DNA reads as TGTGCCAGCAGCCAAGGCAGGGCCGGGGCCAACGTCCTGACTTTC. It is translated as CASSQGRAGANVLTF.